Below are 14 T cell receptor beta chains sequenced from a single sample in a study of T cell repertoires in cytomegalovirus infection. No cognate antigen is known for these TCRs. TCRdb re-derived calls from the reads in MiXCR, one entry per CDR3 protein. Of approximately 340,000 distinct CDR3 sequences in the sample, around 29% are singletons; the top ten hold 20%. This sample comprised cultured PBMCs, obtained from culture after CMV antigen stimulation. Receptor source: a human donor in good health (CMV status not recorded). Some clones in this sample may be carry-over from other donors' samples.

This chain connects TRBV6-1 to TRBJ2-1; 8 nucleotides align to TRBD2. J lost 8 bases, V lost 3 bases, and 9 bases had no gene match. This CDR3 has 15 residues. Germline V lookup: CDR1 MNHNS, CDR2 SASEGT. CDR3 residues: CASSDRGGLRYEQFF. CDR3 nucleotides: TGTGCCAGCAGTGACCGGGGGGGGCTCAGGTATGAGCAGTTCTTC.

The table lists this clonotype with many counts. The J gene is TRBJ2-5, the V gene TRBV7-2; TRBD2 might be the D (5 bases). Trimming took off 8 bases at V and 1 base at J, with 17 bases between the two ends. The germline CDR1 and CDR2 sequences are SGHTA and FQGNSA. The CDR3 totals 15 residues. The CDR3 nucleotides read TGTGCCAGCCACCTTACTAGTAGCACCCAAGAGACCCAGTACTTC. Protein product: CASHLTSSTQETQYF.

This clonotype has a count of ten or more. The genes are TRBV7-8 and TRBJ1-4, with D perhaps TRBD1 (5 bases). Germline V gene sequence: CDR1 SGHVS, CDR2 FQNEAQ. Trimming took 4 bases from V and 3 from J, leaving 12 bases between them. This CDR3 spans 15 amino acids. The CDR3 is CASSYRRDPNEKLFF. The DNA of the CDR3 is TGTGCCAGCAGCTACCGCAGGGACCCTAATGAAAAACTGTTTTTT.

This sequence joins TRBV7-4 and TRBJ1-3, with unresolved D. Germline V CDR1 and CDR2: SGHVT, SQSDAQ. CDR3 size: 15 residues. Trimming removed 7 bases from V and 3 bases from J, with 16 bases in between. The CDR3 DNA reads as TGTGCCAGCAAAGGAGTGGACCCAGGTGGAAACACCATATATTTT. This codes for CASKGVDPGGNTIYF.

This sequence joins TRBV27 and TRBJ1-2; 8 bases fit TRBD1. Losses at the gene ends were 2 bases for V and 6 bases for J; bases not matched to a gene: 5. The germline V gene has CDR1 MNHEY and CDR2 SMNVEV (reference sequence). The CDR3 loop spans 14 amino acids. This CDR3 reads CASSLARGLDGYTF. CDR3 sequence (DNA): TGTGCCAGCAGTTTAGCCAGGGGGCTAGATGGCTACACCTTC.

This clonotype was seen only a few times. The V gene is TRBV19, the J gene TRBJ1-6; D is unclear. The CDR3 is 16 amino acids. Looked up from germline, CDR1 is LNHDA and CDR2 is SQIVND (reference sequence). Trimming removed 7 bases from V and 4 bases from J, with 17 bases in between. The CDR3 DNA is TGTGCCAGTACCACCGACCCCGGGAGGTATAATTCACCCCTCCACTTT. Translated: CASTTDPGRYNSPLHF. Looking up the rest from reference TRBV19 and TRBJ1-6 gives the full variable domain: DGGITQSPKYLFRKEGQNVTLSCEQNLNHDAMYWYRQDPGQGLRLIYYSQIVNDFQKGDIAEGYSVSREKKESFPLTVTSAQKNPTAFYLCASTTDPGRYNSPLHFGNGTRLTVT.

This chain links TRBV5-1 with TRBJ1-4; D gene ambiguous. V was cut by 3 bases and J by 1 base, with 16 bases left in between. The CDR3 consists of 17 residues. Germline V gives CDR1 SGHRS, CDR2 YFSETQ. CDR3 coding DNA: TGCGCCAGCAGCTATCTTCCAGCGAGACAAACTAATGAAAAACTGTTTTTT. This sequence encodes CASSYLPARQTNEKLFF.

This clonotype was seen once. The V gene is TRBV12-3 or TRBV12-4, the J gene TRBJ1-5; D is unclear. The CDR3 has 14 residues. V was clipped by 3 bases and J by 0 bases, with 6 bases between them. The CDR3 nucleotides read TGTGCCAGCAGTTTTCTTCATAGCAATCAGCCCCAGCATTTT. Residues: CASSFLHSNQPQHF.

This chain joins TRBV7-8 and TRBJ1-2; D remains ambiguous. V was shortened by 0 bases and J by 0 bases, with 11 bases between the two germline ends. Germline-derived CDR1 and CDR2 are SGHVS and FQNEAQ. The CDR3 is 16 residues long. CDR3 nucleotides: TGTGCCAGCAGCTTAGCGCGAGGAGGGTCTAACTATGGCTACACCTTC. Amino acids: CASSLARGGSNYGYTF.

In DNA form, the CDR3 reads TGTGCCAGCAGCAGGGTCCGCGGGGAGGGCTCCACTTTCCCTAATGAGCAGTTCTTC. Residues: CASSRVRGEGSTFPNEQFF. This chain links TRBV6-1 with TRBJ2-1, with TRBD2 matching over 7 bases. Unmatched junction bases numbered 24, after V lost 6 bases and J lost 7 bases. Germline V CDR1 and CDR2: MNHNS, SASEGT. The CDR3 spans 19 residues.

This clonotype was seen repeatedly, ten times or more. The rearrangement links TRBV7-2 to TRBJ1-1; no definite D call. V was shortened by 3 bases and J by 12 bases, with 20 bases between the two germline ends. Looked up from germline, CDR1 is SGHTA and CDR2 is FQGNSA. This CDR3 has 14 amino acids. The CDR3, as DNA: TGTGCCAGCAGCTTTGACACCGCCGGGGAGACGCCTTTCTTT. Translated, it gives CASSFDTAGETPFF.

In this sample, this clonotype turned up a few times. The chain employs TRBV7-2 and TRBJ2-4; D uncertain. Deletions cut 5 bases from V and 7 bases from J, with 21 bases between. Germline-derived CDR1 and CDR2 are SGHTA and FQGNSA. The CDR3 covers 16 residues. This CDR3 is CASSRLRVSSWNIQYF. For the CDR3, the DNA is TGTGCCAGCAGCCGATTACGCGTATCGAGTTGGAACATTCAGTACTTC.

This clonotype was picked up many times. The chain uses TRBV28 and TRBJ2-7; no firm D call. The germline gives CDR1 MDHEN, CDR2 SYDVKM. The ends were cut back, 5 bases at V and 7 bases at J, with 21 bases in the middle. This CDR3 is built from 15 residues. CDR3 sequence reads: CASSPNLIASKEQYF. As DNA, the CDR3 is TGTGCCAGCAGTCCTAACCTTATCGCCTCTAAGGAGCAGTACTTC.

This clonotype was detected a few times. The gene calls are TRBV11-1 and TRBJ1-1; TRBD1 is a possible D gene (6 bases). CDR1 is SGHAT and CDR2 is FQDESV in the germline V gene (reference sequence). The CDR3 covers 15 residues. Trimming left V 1 base short and J 5 bases short, with 14 bases between. In nucleotides, the CDR3 is TGTGCCAGCAGCTTAGAACAGGGAGTGAGGACTGAAGCTTTCTTT. It codes for CASSLEQGVRTEAFF.